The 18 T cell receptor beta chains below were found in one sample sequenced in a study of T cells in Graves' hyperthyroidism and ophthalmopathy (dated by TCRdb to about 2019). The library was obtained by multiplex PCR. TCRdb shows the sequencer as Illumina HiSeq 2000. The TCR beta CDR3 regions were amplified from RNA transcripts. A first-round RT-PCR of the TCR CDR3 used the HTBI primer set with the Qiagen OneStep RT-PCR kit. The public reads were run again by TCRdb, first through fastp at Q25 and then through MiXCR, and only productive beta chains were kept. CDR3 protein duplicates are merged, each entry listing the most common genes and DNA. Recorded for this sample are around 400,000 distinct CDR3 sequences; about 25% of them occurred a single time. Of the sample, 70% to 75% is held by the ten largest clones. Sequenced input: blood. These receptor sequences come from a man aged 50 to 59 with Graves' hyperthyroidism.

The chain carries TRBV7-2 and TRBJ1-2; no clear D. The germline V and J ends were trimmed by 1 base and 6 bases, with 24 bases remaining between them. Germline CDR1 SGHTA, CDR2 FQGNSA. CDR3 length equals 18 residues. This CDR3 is CASSLGSQAELLLDGYTF. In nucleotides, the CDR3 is TGTGCCAGCAGCTTAGGCAGTCAGGCAGAGCTCCTTTTGGATGGCTACACCTTC. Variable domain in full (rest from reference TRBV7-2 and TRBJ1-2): GAGVSQSPSNKVTEKGKDVELRCDPISGHTALYWYRQSLGQGLEFLIYFQGNSAPDKSGLPSDRFSAERTGGSVSTLTIQRTQQEDSAVYLCASSLGSQAELLLDGYTFGSGTRLTVV.

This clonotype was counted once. In DNA, the CDR3 is TGTGCCAGTAGTATTCCCCTGATGTTGGGAGGGGGCACTGAAGCTTTCTTT. It is translated as CASSIPLMLGGGTEAFF. The chain is built from TRBV19 and TRBJ1-1, with D possibly TRBD1 on 6 matching bases. Germline V gives CDR1 LNHDA, CDR2 SQIVND (reference sequence). The length of the CDR3 is 17 residues. The germline V and J ends were trimmed by 3 bases and 4 bases, with 21 bases remaining between them.

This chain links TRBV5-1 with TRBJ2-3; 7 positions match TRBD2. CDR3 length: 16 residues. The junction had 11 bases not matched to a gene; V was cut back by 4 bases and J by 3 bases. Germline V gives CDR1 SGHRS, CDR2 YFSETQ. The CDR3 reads CASSSLAALGTDTQYF. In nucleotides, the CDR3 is TGCGCCAGCAGCAGTCTAGCGGCCCTAGGAACAGATACGCAGTATTTT.

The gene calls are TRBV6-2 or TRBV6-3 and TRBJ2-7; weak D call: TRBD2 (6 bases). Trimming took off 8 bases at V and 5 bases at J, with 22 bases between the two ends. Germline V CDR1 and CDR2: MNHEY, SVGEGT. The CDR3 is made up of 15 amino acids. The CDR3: CASYKAGAPFDEQYF. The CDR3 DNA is TGTGCCAGCTATAAAGCGGGTGCTCCTTTTGACGAGCAGTACTTC.

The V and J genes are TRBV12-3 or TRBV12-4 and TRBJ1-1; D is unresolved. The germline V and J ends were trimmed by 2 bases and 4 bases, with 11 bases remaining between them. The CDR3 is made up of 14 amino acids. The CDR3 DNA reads TGTGCCAGCAGTTTAAGTTCGCAGTTCACTGAAGCTTTCTTT. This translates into CASSLSSQFTEAFF.

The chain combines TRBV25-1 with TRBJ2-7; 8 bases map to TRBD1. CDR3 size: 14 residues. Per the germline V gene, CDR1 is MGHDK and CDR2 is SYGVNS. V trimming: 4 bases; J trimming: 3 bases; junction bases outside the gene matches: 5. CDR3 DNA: TGTGCCAGCAGTGGGACAGGGTCAATCTACGAGCAGTACTTC. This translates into CASSGTGSIYEQYF.

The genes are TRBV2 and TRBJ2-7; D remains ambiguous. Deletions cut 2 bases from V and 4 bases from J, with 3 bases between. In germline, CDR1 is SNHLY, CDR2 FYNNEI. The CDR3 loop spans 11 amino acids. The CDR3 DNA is TGTGCCAGCAGTGAATGGTACGAGCAGTACTTC. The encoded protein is CASSEWYEQYF.

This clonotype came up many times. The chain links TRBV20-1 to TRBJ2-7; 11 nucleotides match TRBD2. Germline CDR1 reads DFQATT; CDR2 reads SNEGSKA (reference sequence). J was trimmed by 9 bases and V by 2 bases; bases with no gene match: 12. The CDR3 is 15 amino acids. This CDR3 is CSARTATSGSSVQYF. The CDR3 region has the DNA TGCAGTGCTAGAACGGCCACTAGCGGGAGTTCAGTGCAGTACTTC.

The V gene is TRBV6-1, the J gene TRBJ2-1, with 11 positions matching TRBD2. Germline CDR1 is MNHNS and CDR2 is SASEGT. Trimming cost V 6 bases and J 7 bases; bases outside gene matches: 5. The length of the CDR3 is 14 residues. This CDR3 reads CASSATSGVNEQFF. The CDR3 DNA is TGTGCCAGCAGCGCGACTAGCGGGGTAAATGAGCAGTTCTTC.

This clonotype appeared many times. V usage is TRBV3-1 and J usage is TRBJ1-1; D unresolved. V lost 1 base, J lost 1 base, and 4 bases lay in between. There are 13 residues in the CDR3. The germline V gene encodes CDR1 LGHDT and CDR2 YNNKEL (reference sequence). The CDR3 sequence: CASSQAGNTEAFF. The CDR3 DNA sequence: TGTGCCAGCAGCCAAGCAGGGAACACTGAAGCTTTCTTT.

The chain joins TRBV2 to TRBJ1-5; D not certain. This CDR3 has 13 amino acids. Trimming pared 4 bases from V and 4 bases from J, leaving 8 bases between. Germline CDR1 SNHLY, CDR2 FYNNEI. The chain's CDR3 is CASSGDGNQPQHF. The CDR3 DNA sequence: TGTGCCAGCAGTGGAGATGGGAATCAGCCCCAGCATTTT. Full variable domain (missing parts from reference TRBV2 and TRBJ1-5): EPEVTQTPSHQVTQMGQEVILRCVPISNHLYFYWYRQILGQKVEFLVSFYNNEISEKSEIFDDQFSVERPDGSNFTLKIRSTKLEDSAMYFCASSGDGNQPQHFGDGTRLSIL.

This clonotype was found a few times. The CDR3 protein is CSAEVGLVSHNEQFF. CDR3 DNA: TGCAGTGCTGAAGTCGGACTAGTTTCCCACAATGAGCAGTTCTTC. The J gene is TRBJ2-1, the V gene TRBV20-1; 7 positions agree with TRBD2. Per the germline V gene, CDR1 is DFQATT and CDR2 is SNEGSKA (reference sequence). V was clipped by 5 bases and J by 5 bases; unmatched bases: 12. This CDR3 is built from 15 residues.

This CDR3 is CASSPVDTYEQYF. CDR3 sequence (DNA): TGTGCCAGCTCACCGGTAGATACCTACGAGCAGTACTTC. The chain has TRBV18 and TRBJ2-7, with unresolved D. Germline V lookup: CDR1 KGHSH, CDR2 LQKENI. V shed 3 bases and J shed 2 bases, with 8 bases lying between them. This CDR3 has 13 residues.

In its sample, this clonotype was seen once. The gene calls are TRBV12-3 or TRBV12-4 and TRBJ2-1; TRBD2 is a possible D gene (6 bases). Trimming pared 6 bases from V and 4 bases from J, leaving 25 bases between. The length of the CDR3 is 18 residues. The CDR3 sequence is CASSGGWRELTNYNEQFF. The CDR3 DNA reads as TGTGCCAGCAGCGGAGGATGGCGGGAACTCACAAATTACAATGAGCAGTTCTTC.

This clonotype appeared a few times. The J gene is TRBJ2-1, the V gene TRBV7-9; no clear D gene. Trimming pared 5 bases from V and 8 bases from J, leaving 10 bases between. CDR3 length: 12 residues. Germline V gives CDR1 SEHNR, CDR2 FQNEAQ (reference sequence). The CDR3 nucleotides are TGTGCCAGCAGCCCTTTTGTTTATGAGCAGTTCTTC. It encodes CASSPFVYEQFF. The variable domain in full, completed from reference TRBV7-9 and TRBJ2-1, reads DTGVSQNPRHKITKRGQNVTFRCDPISEHNRLYWYRQTLGQGPEFLTYFQNEAQLEKSRLLSDRFSAERPKGSFSTLEIQRTEQGDSAMYLCASSPFVYEQFFGPGTRLTVL.

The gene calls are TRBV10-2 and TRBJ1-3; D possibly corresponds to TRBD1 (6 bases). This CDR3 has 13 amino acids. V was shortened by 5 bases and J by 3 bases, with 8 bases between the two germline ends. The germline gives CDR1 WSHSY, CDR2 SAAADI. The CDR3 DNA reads TGCGCCAGCAGTACACAGGGTGGAAACACCATATATTTT. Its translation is CASSTQGGNTIYF.

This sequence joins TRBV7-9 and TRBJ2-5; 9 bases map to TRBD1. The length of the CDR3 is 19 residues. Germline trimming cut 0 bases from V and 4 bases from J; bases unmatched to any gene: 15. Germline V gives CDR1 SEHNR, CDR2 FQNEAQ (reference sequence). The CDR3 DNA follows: TGTGCCAGCAGCTTAGCGCCCCGGACAGGGGTAGGCTTAGGAGAGACCCAGTACTTC. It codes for CASSLAPRTGVGLGETQYF.

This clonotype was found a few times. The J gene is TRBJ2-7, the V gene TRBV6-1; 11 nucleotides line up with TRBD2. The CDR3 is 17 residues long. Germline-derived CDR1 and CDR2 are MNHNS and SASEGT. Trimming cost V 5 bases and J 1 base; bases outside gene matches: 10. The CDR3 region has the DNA TGTGCCAGCAGTCCCCCTCTATCTAGCGGGAGGTCCTACGAGCAGTACTTC. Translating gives CASSPPLSSGRSYEQYF.